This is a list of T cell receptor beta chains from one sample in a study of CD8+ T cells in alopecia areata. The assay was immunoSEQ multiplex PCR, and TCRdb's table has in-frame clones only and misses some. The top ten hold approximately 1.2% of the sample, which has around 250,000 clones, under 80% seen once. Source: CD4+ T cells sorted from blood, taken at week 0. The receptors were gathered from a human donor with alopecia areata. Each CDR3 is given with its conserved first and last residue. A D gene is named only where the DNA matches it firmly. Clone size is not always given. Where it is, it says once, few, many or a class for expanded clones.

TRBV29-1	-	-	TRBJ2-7	TGCAGCGTCGGACAGACAATATCCTACGAGCAGTACTTC	CSVGQTISYEQYF
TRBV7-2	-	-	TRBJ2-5	TGTGCCAGCAGCTTAGACCAAGAGACCCAGTACTTC	CASSLDQETQYF
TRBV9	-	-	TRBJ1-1	TGTGCCAGCAGCGTAGCTGACGGGTACACTGAAGCTTTCTTT	CASSVADGYTEAFF
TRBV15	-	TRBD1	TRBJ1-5	TGTGCCACCTGGTTGGGACAGATCAATCAGCCCCAGCATTTT	CATWLGQINQPQHF
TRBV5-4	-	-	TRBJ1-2	TGTGCCAGCAGCTTCCCAGGGGTATATGGCTACACCTTC	CASSFPGVYGYTF
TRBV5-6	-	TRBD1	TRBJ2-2	TGTGCCAGCAGCCTATACGACAGGGAGTACACCGGGGAGCTGTTTTTT	CASSLYDREYTGELFF
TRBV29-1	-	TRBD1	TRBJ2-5	TGCAGCGTTGAGAAAGGACAGGGTTGGGAAGAGACCCAGTACTTC	CSVEKGQGWEETQYF
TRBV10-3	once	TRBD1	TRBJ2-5	TGTGCCATCGGCTCCCGGGACAGACAAGAGACCCAGTACTTC	CAIGSRDRQETQYF
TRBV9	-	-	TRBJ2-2	TGTGCCAGCAGCCAATACGGGACGGACACCGGGGAGCTGTTTTTT	CASSQYGTDTGELFF
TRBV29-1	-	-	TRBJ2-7	TGCAGCGTTGGCGGGGTGCTGGCCTACGAGCAGTACTTC	CSVGGVLAYEQYF
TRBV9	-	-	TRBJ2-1	TGTGCCAGCAGCGGATACAATGAGCAGTTCTTC	CASSGYNEQFF
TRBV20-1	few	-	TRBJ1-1	TGCAGTGCTAGTGGGAACACTGAAGCTTTCTTT	CSASGNTEAFF
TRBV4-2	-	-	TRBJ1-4	TGTGCCAGCAGCCAACTAGGAGGGCTTCAGGGTGAAAAACTGTTTTTT	CASSQLGGLQGEKLFF
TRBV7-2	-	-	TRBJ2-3	TGTGCCAGCAGCTTCCGTGGAGCTGGGACTCCAGATACGCAGTATTTT	CASSFRGAGTPDTQYF
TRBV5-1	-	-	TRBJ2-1	TGCGCCAGCGGGACTGGGTCCTACAATGAGCAGTTCTTC	CASGTGSYNEQFF
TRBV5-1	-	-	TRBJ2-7	TGCGCCAGCAGCACCGGGGACCTCCCCTACGAGCAGTACTTC	CASSTGDLPYEQYF
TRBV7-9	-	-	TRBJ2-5	TGTGCCAGCAGCTTATATCTGACTCCCCAGTTTCAAGAGACCCAGTACTTC	CASSLYLTPQFQETQYF
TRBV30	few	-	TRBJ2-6	TGTGCCTGGAGTGGTCTTCGGGCCAACGTCCTGACTTTC	CAWSGLRANVLTF
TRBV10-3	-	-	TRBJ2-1	TGTGCCATCACCGCCGACAGGAACAATGAGCAGTTCTTC	CAITADRNNEQFF
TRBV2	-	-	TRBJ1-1	TGTGCCAGCACCATCCGAGACAGGTTTACTGAAGCTTTCTTT	CASTIRDRFTEAFF
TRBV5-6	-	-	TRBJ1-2	TGTGCCAGCAGCTTATGGACAGCCGGCTACACCTTC	CASSLWTAGYTF